Presented here are 12 T cell receptor beta chains from one specimen sequenced in a study of CD8 T cells in ankylosing spondylitis (dated by TCRdb to 2017 to 2019). The library came from 5' RACE. The sequencer listed for this sample is Illumina HiSeq 2500. The public reads were reanalyzed by TCRdb: fastp trimming at Q25, MiXCR alignment, in-frame beta chains only. Identical CDR3 proteins give one entry, which carries the most common genes and DNA. The table for this sample lists some 130,000 distinct CDR3 sequences; roughly 10% of them were counted only once. Roughly 4.3% of the sample is held by the ten biggest clonotypes. Sequencing input: blood, either unsorted or a sorted T cell fraction (not recorded which). The receptors were sampled from a female donor with ankylosing spondylitis or in good health (not recorded which).

The table lists this clonotype with many counts. The chain joins TRBV7-2 to TRBJ2-2; D perhaps matches TRBD2 (5 bases). V gave up 6 bases and J gave up 7 bases, with 15 bases separating them. This CDR3 is built from 14 residues. Germline V gene sequence: CDR1 SGHTA, CDR2 FQGNSA. The CDR3 here is CASSVEGYLGELFF. The CDR3 coding sequence is TGTGCCAGCAGTGTTGAGGGTTACCTCGGGGAGCTGTTTTTT.

Ten or more counts support this clonotype. V and J are TRBV19 and TRBJ1-1; possible D gene TRBD1, 6 bases. The V gene's germline CDR1 is LNHDA and CDR2 SQIVND (reference sequence). V was cut by 5 bases and J by 1 base, with 14 bases left in between. The CDR3 extends over 15 amino acids. In DNA, the CDR3 is TGTGCCAGTAGTCTACCGGGACACACGAACACTGAAGCTTTCTTT. Its protein product is CASSLPGHTNTEAFF.

This clonotype appeared a few times. The gene calls are TRBV30 and TRBJ2-7; D ambiguous. V was shortened by 1 base and J by 0 bases, with 4 bases between the two germline ends. Germline CDR1 reads GTSNPN; CDR2 reads SVGIG (reference sequence). CDR3 size: 12 residues. CDR3 region: CAWSELSYEQYF. The CDR3, as DNA: TGTGCCTGGAGTGAACTCTCCTACGAGCAGTACTTC.

The chain uses TRBV30 and TRBJ1-2; the D is unclear. Germline V gene sequence: CDR1 GTSNPN, CDR2 SVGIG (reference sequence). This CDR3 has 14 amino acids. Trimming left V 3 bases short and J 5 bases short, with 16 bases between. DNA for the CDR3: TGTGCCTGGAGGATACAGCTGGGGTTATATGGCTACACCTTC. Its translation: CAWRIQLGLYGYTF. The full variable domain, in which reference TRBV30 and TRBJ1-2 provide the parts outside the CDR3, is SQTIHQWPATLVQPVGSPLSLECTVEGTSNPNLYWYRQAAGRGLQLLFYSVGIGQISSEVPQNLSASRPQDRQFILSSKKLLLSDSGFYLCAWRIQLGLYGYTFGSGTRLTVV.

This clonotype came up many times. The CDR3: CSAPGLANNEQFF. For the CDR3, the DNA is TGCAGTGCTCCGGGACTAGCAAACAATGAGCAGTTCTTC. V usage is TRBV20-1 and J usage is TRBJ2-1; 9 positions agree with TRBD2. CDR3 length: 13 amino acids. Trimming cost V 5 bases and J 5 bases; bases outside gene matches: 4. Germline V gene data show CDR1 as DFQATT and CDR2 as SNEGSKA (reference sequence).

The chain couples TRBV5-1 to TRBJ2-3; D is perhaps TRBD1 (5 bases). V dropped 7 bases and J dropped 2 bases, with 14 bases sitting between them. Per germline, CDR1 SGHRS and CDR2 YFSETQ. CDR3 size: 14 residues. The CDR3 coding sequence is TGCGCCAGCGGAGACAGCTCACTCACAGATACGCAGTATTTT. This encodes CASGDSSLTDTQYF.

This clonotype occurred a few times. The V gene is TRBV18, the J gene TRBJ2-7; D possibly corresponds to TRBD1 (6 bases). CDR1 is KGHSH and CDR2 is LQKENI in the germline V gene. The CDR3 loop spans 14 amino acids. Trimming took 3 bases from V and 3 from J, leaving 12 bases between them. CDR3 sequence reads: CASSPRAGDYEQYF. CDR3 sequence (DNA): TGTGCCAGCTCACCCCGGGCAGGGGACTACGAGCAGTACTTC.

The V and J genes are TRBV5-1 and TRBJ2-7; maybe TRBD2 (5 bases). The V and J ends lost 3 bases and 0 bases respectively, with 13 bases between them. The CDR3 loop spans 15 amino acids. Germline V gene sequence: CDR1 SGHRS, CDR2 YFSETQ. The CDR3 here is CASSSNTGSSYEQYF. CDR3 nucleotides: TGCGCCAGCAGCTCCAACACGGGGTCCTCCTACGAGCAGTACTTC.

This clonotype was observed at least ten times. The gene calls are TRBV20-1 and TRBJ2-2, with D perhaps given as TRBD1 or TRBD2 (5 bases each). This CDR3 is built from 15 residues. The V gene's germline CDR1 is DFQATT and CDR2 SNEGSKA (reference sequence). V lost 5 bases and J 0 bases, leaving 13 bases between the germline ends. The CDR3 here is CSARLGRTNTGELFF. CDR3 sequence (DNA): TGCAGTGCTCGCTTGGGACGAACGAACACCGGGGAGCTGTTTTTT.

The table lists this clonotype with many counts. The J gene is TRBJ2-1, the V gene TRBV20-1; no clear D. The CDR3 is 14 amino acids. Trimming removed 3 bases from V and 5 bases from J, with 14 bases in between. The germline V gene has CDR1 DFQATT and CDR2 SNEGSKA (reference sequence). The CDR3 protein is CSASRTSGNNEQFF. CDR3 in DNA: TGCAGTGCTAGTCGGACCTCTGGGAACAATGAGCAGTTCTTC.

This chain links TRBV18 with TRBJ2-5; 8 bases map to TRBD1. Per germline, CDR1 KGHSH and CDR2 LQKENI. The CDR3 length is 13 residues. After removal of 4 bases from V and 5 bases from J, the junction contained 3 bases not matched to a gene. The CDR3 sequence: CASSQTGAETQYF. The DNA for the CDR3 is TGTGCCAGCTCACAGACAGGGGCGGAGACCCAGTACTTC.

This clonotype appeared many times. This chain connects TRBV5-1 to TRBJ2-1; D perhaps matches TRBD2 (6 bases). The CDR3 runs 15 residues. The V gene lost 3 bases and the J gene lost 0 bases, with 10 bases spanning the gap. CDR1 is SGHRS, CDR2 YFSETQ, per germline. The CDR3 sequence: CASSSGLSSYNEQFF. For the CDR3, the DNA is TGCGCCAGCAGCTCGGGACTGAGCTCCTACAATGAGCAGTTCTTC.